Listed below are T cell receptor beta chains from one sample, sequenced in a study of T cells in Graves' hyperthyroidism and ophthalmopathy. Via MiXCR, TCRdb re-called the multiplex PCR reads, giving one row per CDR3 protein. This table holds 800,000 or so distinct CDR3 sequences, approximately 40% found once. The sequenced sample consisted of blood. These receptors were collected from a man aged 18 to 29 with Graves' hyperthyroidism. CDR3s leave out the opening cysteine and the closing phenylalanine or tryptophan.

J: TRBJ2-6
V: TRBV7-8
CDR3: ASSQGTAGANVLT

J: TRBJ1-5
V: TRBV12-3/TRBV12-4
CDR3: ASSSGQGSYQPQH

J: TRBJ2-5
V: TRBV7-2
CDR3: ASSLVDSGTVGPQY

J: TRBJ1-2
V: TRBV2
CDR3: AGSPLKDSTNYGYT

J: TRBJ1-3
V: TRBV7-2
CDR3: ASSQEAVPDSGNTIY

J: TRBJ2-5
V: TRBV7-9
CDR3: ASSQHLRQETQY

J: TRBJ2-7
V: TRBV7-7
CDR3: ASSLTGQGGAEQY

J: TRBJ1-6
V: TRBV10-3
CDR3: ASTTESSYNSPLH

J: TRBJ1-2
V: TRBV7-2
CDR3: ASSYLGQGYGYT

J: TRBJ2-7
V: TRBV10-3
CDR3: AIGMLSYEQY

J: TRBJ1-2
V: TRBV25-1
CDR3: ASSDWFGAYGYT

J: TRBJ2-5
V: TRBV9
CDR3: ASSVAGAGQETQY

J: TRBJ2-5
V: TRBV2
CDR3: ASSEGTGGLN

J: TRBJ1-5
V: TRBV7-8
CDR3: ASSLEVRPINQPQH

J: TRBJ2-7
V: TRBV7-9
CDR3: ASSPQGPYEQY

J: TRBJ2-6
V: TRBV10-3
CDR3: AISEVGGHPEA

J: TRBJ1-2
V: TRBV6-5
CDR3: ASSLTGLDGYT

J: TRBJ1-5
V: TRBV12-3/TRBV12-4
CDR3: ASSFWTGFSNQPQH

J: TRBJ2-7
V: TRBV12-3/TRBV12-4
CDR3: ASSLGQGIV

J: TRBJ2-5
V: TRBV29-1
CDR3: SVTGLGETQY

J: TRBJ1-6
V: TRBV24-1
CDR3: ASSDGGRFGITSPLH

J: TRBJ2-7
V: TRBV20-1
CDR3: SAVTTLSSYEQY

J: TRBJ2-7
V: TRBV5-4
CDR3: ASSQGQPNEQY

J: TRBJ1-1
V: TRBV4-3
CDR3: ASSQFQTGGGEAF

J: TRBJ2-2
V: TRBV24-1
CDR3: ATSDANEATGELF

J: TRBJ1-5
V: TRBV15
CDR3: ATSRDLAFGFSNQPQH

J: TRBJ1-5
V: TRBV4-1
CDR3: ASSPEDSPAQPQH

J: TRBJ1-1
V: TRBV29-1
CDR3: SVVGQGVNTEAF

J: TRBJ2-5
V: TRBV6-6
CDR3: ASSYSKNGMGETQY

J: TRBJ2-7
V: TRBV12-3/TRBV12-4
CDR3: ASTLLGDFNYESY

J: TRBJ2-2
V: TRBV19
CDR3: ASSKRINTGELF

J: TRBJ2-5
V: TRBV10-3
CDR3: AISEPDSQETQY

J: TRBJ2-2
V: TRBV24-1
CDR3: ANKGAGTGELF

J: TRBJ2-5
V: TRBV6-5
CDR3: ASSIQGWETQY

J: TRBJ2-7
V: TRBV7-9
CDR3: ASSLVFVAQGSYEQY

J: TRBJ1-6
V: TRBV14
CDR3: ASSNRDRNNSPLH

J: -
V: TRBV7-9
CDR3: ASSLGGPGQGDQPQY

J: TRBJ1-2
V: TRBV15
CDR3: ATSREYAARENGYT

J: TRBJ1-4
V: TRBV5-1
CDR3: ASSLGQGSTNEKLF

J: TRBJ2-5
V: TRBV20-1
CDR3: SARDKY

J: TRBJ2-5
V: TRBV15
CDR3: ATSRITGGPQETQY

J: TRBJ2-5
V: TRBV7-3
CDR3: ASSSPLGPQY

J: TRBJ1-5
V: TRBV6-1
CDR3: ASRAWGESSNQPQH

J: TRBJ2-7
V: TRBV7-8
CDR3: ASSLDGRSEQY

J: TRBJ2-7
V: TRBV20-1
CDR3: SARAGIPYEQY

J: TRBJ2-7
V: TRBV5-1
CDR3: ASSLGPPAGGLEQY

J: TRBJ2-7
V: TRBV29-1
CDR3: SVGGSPYERY